This T cell receptor beta chain was sequenced for a study of shared clonotypes between healthy human individuals. The naive CD8 population came from CD45RO-negative cells selected for CCR7, without terminally differentiated effector memory CD45RA+ cells. V shed 5 bases and J shed 6 bases, with 9 bases lying between them. Looked up from germline, CDR1 is SGHVS and CDR2 is FNYEAQ. The CDR3 consists of 12 residues. Assay: immunoSEQ multiplex PCR; the TCRdb copy retains only in-frame clones and omits some. The sample has approximately 2,200,000 clones; roughly 91% are singletons. The source of this sequence is a young man in good health. Some clones in this sample may be carry-over from other donors' samples. The sequencing sample was made of naive CD8+ T cells from PBMCs. The V call is TRBV7-6, the J call TRBJ2-3, with no clear D. The CDR3 region has the DNA TGTGCCAGCAGCCCCGGTGATGATACGCAGTATTTT. Amino acids: CASSPGDDTQYF.